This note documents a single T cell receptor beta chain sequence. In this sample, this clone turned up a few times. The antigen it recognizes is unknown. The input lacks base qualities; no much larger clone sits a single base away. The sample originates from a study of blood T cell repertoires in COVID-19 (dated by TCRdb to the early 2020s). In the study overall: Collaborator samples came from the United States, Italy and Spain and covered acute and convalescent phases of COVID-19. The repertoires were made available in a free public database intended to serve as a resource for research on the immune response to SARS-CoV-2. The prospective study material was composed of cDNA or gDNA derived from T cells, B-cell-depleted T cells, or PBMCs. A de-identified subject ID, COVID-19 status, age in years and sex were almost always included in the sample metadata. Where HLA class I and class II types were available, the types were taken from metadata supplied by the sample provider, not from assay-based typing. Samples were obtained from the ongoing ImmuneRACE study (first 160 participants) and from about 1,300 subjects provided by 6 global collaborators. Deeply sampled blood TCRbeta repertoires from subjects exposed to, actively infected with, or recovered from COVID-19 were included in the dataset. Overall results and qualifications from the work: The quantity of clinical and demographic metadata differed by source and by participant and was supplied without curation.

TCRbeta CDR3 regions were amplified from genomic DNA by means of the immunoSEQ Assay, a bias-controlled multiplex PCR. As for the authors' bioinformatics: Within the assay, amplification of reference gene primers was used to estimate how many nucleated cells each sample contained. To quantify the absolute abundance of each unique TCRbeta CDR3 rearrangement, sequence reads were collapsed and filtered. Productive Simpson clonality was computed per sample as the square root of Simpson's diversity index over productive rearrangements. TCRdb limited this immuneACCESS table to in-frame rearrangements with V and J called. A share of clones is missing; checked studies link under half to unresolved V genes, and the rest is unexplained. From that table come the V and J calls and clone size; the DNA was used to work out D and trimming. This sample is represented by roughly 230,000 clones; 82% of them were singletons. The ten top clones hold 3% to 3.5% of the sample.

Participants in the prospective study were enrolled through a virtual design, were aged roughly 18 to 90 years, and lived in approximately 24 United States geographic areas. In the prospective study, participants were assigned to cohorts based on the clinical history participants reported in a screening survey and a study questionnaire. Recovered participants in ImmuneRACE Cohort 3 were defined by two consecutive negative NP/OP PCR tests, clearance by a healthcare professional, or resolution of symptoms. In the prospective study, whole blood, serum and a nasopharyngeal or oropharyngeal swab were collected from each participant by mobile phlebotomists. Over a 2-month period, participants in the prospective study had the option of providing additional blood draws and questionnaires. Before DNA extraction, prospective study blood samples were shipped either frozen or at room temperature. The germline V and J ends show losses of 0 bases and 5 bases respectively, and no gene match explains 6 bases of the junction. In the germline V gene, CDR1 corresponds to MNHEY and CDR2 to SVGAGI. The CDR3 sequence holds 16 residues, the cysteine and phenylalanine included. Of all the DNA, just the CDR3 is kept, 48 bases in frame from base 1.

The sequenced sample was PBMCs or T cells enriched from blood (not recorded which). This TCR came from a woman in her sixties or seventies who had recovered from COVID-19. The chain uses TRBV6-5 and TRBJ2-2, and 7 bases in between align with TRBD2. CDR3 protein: CASSYSRGEGTGELFF. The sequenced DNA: TGTGCCAGCAGTTACTCGAGAGGGGAGGGTACCGGGGAGCTGTTTTTT.